The entry below describes one TCR beta chain. Two consecutive negative NP/OP PCR tests, clearance, or resolved symptoms defined Cohort 3 recovery. The table came from immunoSEQ multiplex PCR; TCRdb's copy has only in-frame clones and leaves some out. The sample consists of a few hundred thousand clones, 87% of them appearing once. These data come from a study of blood T cell repertoires in COVID-19. Looking at the study overall: The analysed material was cDNA or gDNA that came from T cells, B-cell-depleted T cells, or PBMCs.

From germline, CDR1 is SEHNR and CDR2 FQNEAQ (reference sequence). The CDR3 is made up of 17 amino acids. Unmatched junction bases numbered 14, after V lost 4 bases and J lost 3 bases. The rearrangement links TRBV7-9 to TRBJ1-1; the match to TRBD1 covers 7 bases. Sequences were obtained from PBMCs or T cells enriched from blood (not recorded which). The source of this sequence is a young woman who had recovered from COVID-19. CDR3 protein: CASSSGGSLGLDTEAFF. DNA of the CDR3: TGTGCCAGCAGCTCAGGGGGATCCCTCGGCTTGGACACTGAAGCTTTCTTT.